This T cell receptor (beta chain) was captured by sequencing in a study of T cell repertoires in cytomegalovirus infection. Overall study results and limits: The response measured ex vivo was dominated by TCR beta clonotypes (HLA-C-restricted and CMV-specific).

TCRdb re-analysed the reads in MiXCR, keeping a single row per CDR3 protein. The sample lists 900,000 to 950,000 distinct CDR3 sequences; around 32% were seen once. CDR3 size: 15 residues. The V end lost 3 bases, the J end lost 5 bases, and 17 bases lay between the germline ends. CDR1 and CDR2 (germline): LGHDT, YNNKEL (reference sequence). For this clonotype: Its cognate antigen is unknown.

The V gene is TRBV3-1, the J gene TRBJ2-7; D tentatively reads TRBD1 or TRBD2 (5 bases each). The clonotype comes from a human donor in good health (CMV status not recorded). Some clones in this sample may be carry-over from other donors' samples. The sample in question was cultured CD8+ T cells from PBMCs, obtained from culture after CMV antigen stimulation. CDR3 in amino acids: CASSHPGSVLNEQYF. Here the CDR3 DNA reads TGTGCCAGCAGCCACCCAGGGAGTGTCCTGAACGAGCAGTACTTC.